This T cell receptor beta chain was captured by sequencing in a study of cytomegalovirus exposure and HLA in healthy donors listed by TCRdb under 2017. About the investigation overall: In an earlier analysis of 450 to 750 of the donors, 250 to 350 Gb of sequence data and some 100 million unique TCR beta sequences from roughly 200 million T cells were reported. An early release covering 550 to 700 HLA-typed donors comprised about 300 gigabases of sequencing data and 65 million to 100 million unique TCR sequences. The genetic ancestry cluster associated with self-reported Caucasian donors included 81% of the approximately 400 genotyped donors. The aim of the study was to test whether cataloging public T cell receptors could identify signatures of past pathogen exposure. Using immunosequencing, the study profiled T cell repertoires from 500 to 800 subjects and related those repertoires to cytomegalovirus serostatus. A separate validation cohort of roughly 130 different subjects was used in addition to the approximately 700-subject first cohort. High-throughput TCR immunosequencing, statistical association of individual TCRs with disease status, and machine learning were combined to predict cytomegalovirus infection status. To study patterns of TCR occurrence, a later analysis re-analyzed previously published TCR beta repertoires from several hundred donors and added high-resolution HLA genotyping. Rather than using new phenotypic data, the later analysis identified candidate immune exposures from TCR beta sequences and from how often those sequences occurred across donors. An earlier analysis of approximately 580 of the donors used high-throughput TCR beta sequencing to judge whether each TCR beta V gene segment behaved as functional or pseudogenic. Donor age, sex, ethnicity and CMV serostatus were collected together with the repertoire data. Genome-wide SNP genotypes for about 65% of the roughly 670 donors were used in a later genetic analysis, which treated that subset as a discovery cohort. All discovery cohort repertoires had been generated using a single sequencing platform. Class I and class II HLA loci were covered by the typing at four-digit resolution. The number of donors typed differed by locus, with roughly 629-640 for A, B, C, DRB1 and DQB1, more than 500 for DQA1, 600 to 610 for DPA1, and around 460 for DPB1. About five DR-DQ haplotypes were treated as single units for association and clustering because of strong linkage in the cohort. On average, around 200,000 unique TCR beta nucleotide sequences were sequenced per donor among some 430 genotyped donors of the cohort, with about 19% of those sequences being non-productive.

The study at large found these results: In a later analysis, the rate of TCR association differed among HLA loci, with DRB1 alleles having the most associated TCRs and HLA-C alleles having the fewest. In a later analysis, some 18,000 TCR beta sequences were associated with specific HLA alleles at a false discovery rate of 0.05. CMV serostatus was the only immune exposure information available for the cohort. Sequencing depth was assumed to be roughly uniform across donors in the presence/absence analyses, though that assumption may not hold. In a later genetic analysis, fewer N-insertions in productive TCRs were reported among donors in an Asian-associated ancestry cluster than the approximately 710-donor mean. Most TCR sequences were observed very rarely across donors, whereas some public TCRs were present in many individuals. Linkage disequilibrium might explain the correlated functional status among segregating V segments, but an unknown experimental factor could not be ruled out. Several of the top co-occurrence clusters appeared to be linked to parvovirus B19, influenza, CMV and Epstein-Barr virus, according to a later analysis. A cluster of highly shared sequence variants was judged likely to be a technical artifact of the sequencing pipeline. Because counts were too low, some 17 rarely observed V segments, including chromosome 9 orphons, were left out of the earlier analysis of 587 of the donors. A later analysis found that HLA-associated TCR beta chains were more clonally expanded and had lower generation probabilities than equally common non-associated chains. A further reported finding was that TCR beta sequences accurately predicted the HLA-A and HLA-B alleles for most subjects in the first cohort. In vitro tests confirmed that a few of the cytomegalovirus-associated TCR beta chains recognize cytomegalovirus antigens. This cohort had only TCR beta chains sequenced, and the lack of alpha or paired-chain data limited which features could be detected. A later genetic analysis associated a missense DCLRE1C variant with V-gene and J-gene trimming of TCR beta chains, and an independent cohort replicated the association. Broadly in line with IMGT annotations, most TCR beta V segments showed up in productive rearrangements about 87% or about 30% of the time in an earlier analysis of 587 of the donors. Because some donors lacked HLA typing at each locus, the association tests relied only on the typed subset. The study listed around 160 TCR beta chains as associated with cytomegalovirus. When HLA alleles, especially DR and DQ, strongly co-occurred, attributing TCR associations to individual alleles was difficult. The authors suggested that the approach could potentially be generalized to other disease states and immunological phenotypes. The classifier was reported to diagnose cytomegalovirus status with high specificity and sensitivity in both the original cohort and the validation cohort. A later analysis found that most CMV-associated TCR beta chains appeared HLA-restricted, with HLA associations seemingly driven largely by CMV exposure.

On this clone itself: The clone's antigen remains unknown. Per-base quality was not reported, and no clone a single base away is much larger than it. Other DNA sequences in the same sample also yield this CDR3.

The cohort was made up of 650 to 700 healthy bone marrow donors. All cohort members were sampled while nominally healthy, although unrecorded immune exposures were likely present. The donor tested CMV seronegative, placing the donor among the 300 to 450 seronegative members of the cohort. A peripheral blood sample was provided by each donor, and peripheral blood mononuclear cells were used for TCR beta sequencing. Genomic DNA extraction from the blood cell samples was performed with the Qiagen DNeasy Blood Extraction Kit. Receptors were amplified or captured by the immunoSEQ multiplex PCR assay. A mixture of 60 forward primers for TCR Vbeta segments and 13 reverse primers for TCR Jbeta segments was used in the multiplex PCR. A multiplex PCR assay on genomic DNA amplified the CDR3 region of rearranged TCR beta genes. On the Illumina HiSeq System, the amplified TCR beta libraries were sequenced as 87-base-pair reads. As for the original processing: A later analysis tallied tens of millions of unique TCR beta chains across the 600 to 700 repertoires, and about 12 million of those chains were shared by two or more donors. Raw reads were error-corrected and collapsed into unique sequences by a nearest-neighbor algorithm in which closely related sequences were merged to remove PCR and sequencing errors. CDR3 sequences were aligned to IMGT reference sequences to assign V, D and J gene segments. Each retained sequence needed at least a six-nucleotide match to both a V gene segment and a J gene segment. A rearrangement was called productive if the CDR3 had no stop codons and remained in frame with V and J, and every other rearrangement was called non-productive. Following IMGT convention, CDR3 was defined as the stretch from the second conserved V-encoded cysteine to the conserved J-encoded phenylalanine. The earlier analysis of about 570 of the donors excluded any sequence lacking an unambiguous match to a single V gene segment. An earlier analysis of over 450 of the donors classified V segments as functional when productive rearrangements were above 56.7% and as segregating when the standard deviation between donors was above 5%. A statistical classification framework was built for diagnosing cytomegalovirus status from the catalog of TCR beta chain sequences. V and J gene assignment, in a later analysis, came from comparing TCR nucleotide sequences with IMGT/GENE-DB human TR gene sequences. In a later analysis, CDR3 sequences and most-parsimonious VDJ recombination scenarios were assigned using the TCRdist pipeline. A later analysis defined each TCR beta chain by its CDR3 amino acid sequence plus V-gene family, and excluded reads lacking a unique V-gene family. A later analysis removed 592 highly shared, low-generation-probability nucleotide sequences to deal with suspected cross-contamination and a sequencing artifact. In a later analysis, a clonal expansion index for each public chain was calculated from normalized within-repertoire ranks of inferred template counts. Generation probabilities in a later analysis came from a VDJ recombination model fitted to out-of-frame rearrangements, and those results were checked against IGoR. A later analysis scored TCR-TCR, TCR-HLA and TCR-CMV co-occurrence with hypergeometric tests, applying a repertoire-size bias correction to TCR pairs. In a later analysis, false discovery rates were estimated by permuting HLA or CMV assignments 20 times. In a later analysis, co-occurring TCRs were grouped using DBSCAN, with TCRdist sequence similarity added in when clustering inside HLA-allele-positive subsets. Co-occurrence clustering excluded repertoires with fewer than 30,000 or more than 120,000 public chains, plus five with anomalous nucleotide sharing. Drawn from immuneACCESS, this table holds only the in-frame rearrangements with V and J called that TCRdb kept. Clones are partly lost; checked studies trace under half to an unresolved V gene and leave the rest unexplained. The V and J calls and clone size come from that table; D and trimming were worked out from the DNA. Across this sample there are 75,000 to 95,000 clones, with nearly 70% seen only once. Of the sample, roughly 2.7% falls within the top ten clones.

The receptor was derived from a man aged 50 or older in good health and CMV-seronegative. Sequencing used PBMCs.

Here the CDR3 is given as CASSLLAGGPPDTQYF. The DNA sequence is given as TGCGCCAGCAGCCTCCTAGCGGGGGGGCCACCAGATACGCAGTATTTT. The chain employs TRBV4-3 and TRBJ2-3; the central 12 bases match TRBD2. Taken from cysteine to phenylalanine, the CDR3 has 16 residues. Only the CDR3 portion is preserved as DNA: 48 bases, with reading frame beginning at the first base. CDR1 and CDR2, looked up from the germline V gene, are LGHNA and YSLEER. V is pruned by 4 bases and J by 4 bases, leaving 6 bases of the junction without a gene match.